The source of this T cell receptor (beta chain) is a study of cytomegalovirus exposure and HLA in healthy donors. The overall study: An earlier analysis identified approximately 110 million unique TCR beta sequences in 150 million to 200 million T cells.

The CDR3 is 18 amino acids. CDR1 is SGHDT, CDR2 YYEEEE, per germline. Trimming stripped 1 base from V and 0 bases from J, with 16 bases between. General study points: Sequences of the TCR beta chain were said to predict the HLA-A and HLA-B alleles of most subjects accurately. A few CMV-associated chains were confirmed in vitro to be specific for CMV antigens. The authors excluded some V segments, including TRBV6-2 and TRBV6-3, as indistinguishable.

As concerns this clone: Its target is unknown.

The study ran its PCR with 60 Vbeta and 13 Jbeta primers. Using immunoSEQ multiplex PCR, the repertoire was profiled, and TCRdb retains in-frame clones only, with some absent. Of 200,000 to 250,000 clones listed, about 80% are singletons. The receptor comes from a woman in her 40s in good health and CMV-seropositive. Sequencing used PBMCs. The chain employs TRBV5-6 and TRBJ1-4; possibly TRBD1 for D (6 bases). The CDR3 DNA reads TGTGCCAGCAGCTTGAGGCAGGGGAGTTTCGCAACTAATGAAAAACTGTTTTTT. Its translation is CASSLRQGSFATNEKLFF. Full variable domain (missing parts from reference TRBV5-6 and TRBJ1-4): DAGVTQSPTHLIKTRGQQVTLRCSPKSGHDTVSWYQQALGQGPQFIFQYYEEEERQRGNFPDRFSGHQFPNYSSELNVNALLLGDSALYLCASSLRQGSFATNEKLFFGSGTQLSVL.